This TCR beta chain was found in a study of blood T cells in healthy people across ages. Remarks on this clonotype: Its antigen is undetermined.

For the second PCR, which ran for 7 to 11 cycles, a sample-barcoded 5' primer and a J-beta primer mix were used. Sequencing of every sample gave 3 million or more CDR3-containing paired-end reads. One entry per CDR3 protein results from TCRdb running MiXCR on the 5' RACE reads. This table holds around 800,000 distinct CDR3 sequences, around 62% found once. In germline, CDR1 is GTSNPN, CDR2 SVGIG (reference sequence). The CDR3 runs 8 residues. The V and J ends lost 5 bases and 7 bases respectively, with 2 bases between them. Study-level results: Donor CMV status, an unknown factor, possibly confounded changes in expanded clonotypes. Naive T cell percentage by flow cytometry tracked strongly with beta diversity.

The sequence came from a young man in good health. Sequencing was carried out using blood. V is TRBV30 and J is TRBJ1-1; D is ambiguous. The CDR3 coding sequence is TGTGCCTGGTTTGAAGCTTTCTTT. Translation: CAWFEAFF.